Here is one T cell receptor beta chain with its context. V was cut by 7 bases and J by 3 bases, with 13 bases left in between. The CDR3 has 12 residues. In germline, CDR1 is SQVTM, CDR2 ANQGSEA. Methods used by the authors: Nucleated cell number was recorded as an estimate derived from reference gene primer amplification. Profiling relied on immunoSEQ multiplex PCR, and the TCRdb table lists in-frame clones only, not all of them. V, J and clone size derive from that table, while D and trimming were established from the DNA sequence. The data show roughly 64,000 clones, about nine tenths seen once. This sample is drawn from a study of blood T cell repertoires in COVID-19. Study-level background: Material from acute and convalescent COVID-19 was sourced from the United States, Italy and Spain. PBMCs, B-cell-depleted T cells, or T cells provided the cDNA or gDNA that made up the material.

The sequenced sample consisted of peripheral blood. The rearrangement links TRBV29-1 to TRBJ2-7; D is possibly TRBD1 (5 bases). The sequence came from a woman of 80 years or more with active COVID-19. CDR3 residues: CSASDMNYEQYF. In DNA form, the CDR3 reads TGCAGCGCTTCGGACATGAACTACGAGCAGTACTTC.